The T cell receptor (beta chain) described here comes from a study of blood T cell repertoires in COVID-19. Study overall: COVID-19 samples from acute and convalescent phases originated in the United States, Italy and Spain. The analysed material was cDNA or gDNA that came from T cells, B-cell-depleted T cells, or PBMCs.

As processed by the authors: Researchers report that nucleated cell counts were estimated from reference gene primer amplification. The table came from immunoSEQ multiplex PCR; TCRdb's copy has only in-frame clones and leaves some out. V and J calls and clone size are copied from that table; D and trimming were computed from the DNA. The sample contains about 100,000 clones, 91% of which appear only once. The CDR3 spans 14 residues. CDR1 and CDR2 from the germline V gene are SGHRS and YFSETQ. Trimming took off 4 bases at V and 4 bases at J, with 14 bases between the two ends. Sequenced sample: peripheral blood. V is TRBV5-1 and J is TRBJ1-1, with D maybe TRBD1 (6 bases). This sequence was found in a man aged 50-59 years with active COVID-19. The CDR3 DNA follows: TGCGCCAGCAGCGAAAATACAGGGAGCACTGAAGCTTTCTTT. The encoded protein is CASSENTGSTEAFF.